A selection of T cell receptor beta chains follows, all from one sample in a study of human T cells and chemical hapten exposure. One entry per CDR3 protein results from TCRdb running MiXCR on the RACE reads. The sample contains 95,000 to 150,000 distinct CDR3 sequences, about 13% of which appear only once. Here the sequenced sample was whole blood, taken in connection with sensitization to the hapten diphenylcyclopropenone (DPC). The receptors stem from a woman between 18 and 30 years old with alopecia areata. Some clones in this sample may be carry-over from other donors' samples. Each CDR3 is given with its conserved first and last residue. The D gene is left open where the match is weak. Clone size appears in some rows only: once, few, many, or a class for an expanded clone.

d_gene	v_gene	j_gene	abundance	CDR3aa	CDR3nt
-	TRBV7-9	TRBJ1-1	few	CASIRAGMNTEAFF	TGTGCCAGCATCAGAGCGGGGATGAACACTGAAGCTTTCTTT
-	TRBV25-1	TRBJ1-1	many	CASSELGRGMGRTEAFF	TGTGCCAGCAGTGAATTGGGCAGGGGAATGGGAAGAACTGAAGCTTTCTTT
TRBD1	TRBV5-1	TRBJ2-7	few	CASSLTGVPSYEQYF	TGCGCCAGCAGCCTGACAGGGGTTCCCTCCTACGAGCAGTACTTC
-	TRBV29-1	TRBJ1-3	many	CSVTGIGGNTIYF	TGCAGCGTTACAGGGATCGGAGGAAACACCATATATTTT
TRBD1	TRBV7-9	TRBJ2-7	few	CASRDTGGGEQYF	TGTGCCAGCAGGGATACAGGGGGCGGGGAGCAGTACTTC
-	TRBV29-1	TRBJ2-3	few	CSVVADTQYF	TGCAGCGTTGTAGCAGATACGCAGTATTTT
-	TRBV7-2	TRBJ2-1	-	CASSLGFGKYNEQFF	TGTGCCAGCAGCTTAGGGTTCGGAAAATACAATGAGCAGTTCTTC
-	TRBV5-1	TRBJ1-1	many	CASSFDSGGRFEAFF	TGCGCCAGCAGCTTTGATTCCGGGGGGCGATTTGAAGCTTTCTTT
-	TRBV7-6	TRBJ1-6	few	CASSQDAWNSPLHF	TGTGCCAGCAGCCAAGACGCATGGAATTCACCCCTCCACTTT
-	TRBV3-1	TRBJ1-3	-	CASSQVGDSGNTIYF	TGTGCCAGCAGCCAAGTTGGGGACTCTGGAAACACCATATATTTT
-	TRBV25-1	TRBJ1-6	many	CASSDVGNSPLHF	TGTGCCAGCAGTGATGTGGGTAATTCACCCCTCCACTTT
TRBD2	TRBV28	TRBJ2-3	few	CASSLGLNLDTQYF	TGTGCCAGCAGCCTGGGACTAAACTTGGATACGCAGTATTTT
TRBD1	TRBV6-1	TRBJ2-7	-	CASRDRVGSYEQYF	TGTGCCAGCAGAGACAGGGTAGGGTCCTACGAGCAGTACTTC
-	TRBV4-1	TRBJ2-6	few	CASSNRDDLSGANVLTF	TGCGCCAGCAGCAACAGAGACGACCTTTCTGGGGCCAACGTCCTGACTTTC
-	TRBV12-3/TRBV12-4	TRBJ1-2	-	CASSLSFEEDGDYGYTF	TGTGCCAGCAGTTTAAGTTTTGAGGAGGACGGTGACTATGGCTACACCTTC
-	TRBV6-5	TRBJ2-2	many	CASRASNRAVNTGELFF	TGTGCCAGCAGGGCTTCGAACAGGGCAGTGAACACCGGGGAGCTGTTTTTT
TRBD1	TRBV7-2	TRBJ2-3	few	CASSLDRGVSTDTQYF	TGTGCCAGCAGCTTAGACAGGGGCGTCAGCACAGATACGCAGTATTTT
-	TRBV7-9	TRBJ2-1	many	CASSWSSYNEQFF	TGTGCCAGCAGCTGGAGCTCCTACAATGAGCAGTTCTTC
-	TRBV5-1	TRBJ1-6	many	CASSFYQSSYNSPLHF	TGCGCCAGCAGCTTTTACCAGAGCTCCTATAATTCACCCCTCCACTTT
TRBD2	TRBV2	TRBJ2-3	-	CAILAGGGTDTQYF	TGTGCCATTTTAGCGGGGGGGGGCACAGATACGCAGTATTTT
-	TRBV7-9	TRBJ2-1	-	CASSQNQGNNEQFF	TGTGCCAGCAGCCAGAATCAGGGGAACAATGAGCAGTTCTTC
-	TRBV7-2	TRBJ2-3	-	CASSLDGPPDTQYF	TGTGCCAGCAGCTTAGATGGACCCCCAGATACGCAGTATTTT
-	TRBV5-5	TRBJ1-6	-	CASSFQGRSYNSPLHF	TGTGCCAGCAGCTTTCAGGGGAGGTCCTATAATTCACCCCTCCACTTT
-	TRBV7-2	TRBJ2-3	few	CASSYGSLGYTQYF	TGTGCCAGCAGCTACGGGTCTCTGGGATATACGCAGTATTTT
-	TRBV7-2	TRBJ2-3	few	CASGGRGPTDTQYF	TGTGCCAGCGGCGGGCGGGGGCCAACAGATACGCAGTATTTT
-	TRBV15	TRBJ2-1	-	CATSRGDRRSYNEQFF	TGTGCCACCAGCAGAGGAGACAGGCGCTCCTACAATGAGCAGTTCTTC
-	TRBV30	TRBJ1-5	many	CAWTGQNSNQPQHF	TGTGCCTGGACAGGACAGAATAGCAATCAGCCCCAGCATTTT
-	TRBV12-3/TRBV12-4	TRBJ1-6	-	CASSLKHPYNSPLHF	TGTGCCAGCAGTTTAAAACACCCCTATAATTCACCCCTCCACTTT
-	TRBV28	TRBJ1-2	many	CASSLRGAAGYTF	TGTGCCAGCAGTTTAAGGGGTGCAGCTGGCTACACCTTC
-	TRBV20-1	TRBJ2-3	-	CSASPADTQYF	TGCAGTGCTAGCCCCGCGGATACGCAGTATTTT
-	TRBV10-1	TRBJ2-7	many	CASSDLRNEQYF	TGCGCCAGCAGTGATTTGCGGAACGAGCAGTACTTC